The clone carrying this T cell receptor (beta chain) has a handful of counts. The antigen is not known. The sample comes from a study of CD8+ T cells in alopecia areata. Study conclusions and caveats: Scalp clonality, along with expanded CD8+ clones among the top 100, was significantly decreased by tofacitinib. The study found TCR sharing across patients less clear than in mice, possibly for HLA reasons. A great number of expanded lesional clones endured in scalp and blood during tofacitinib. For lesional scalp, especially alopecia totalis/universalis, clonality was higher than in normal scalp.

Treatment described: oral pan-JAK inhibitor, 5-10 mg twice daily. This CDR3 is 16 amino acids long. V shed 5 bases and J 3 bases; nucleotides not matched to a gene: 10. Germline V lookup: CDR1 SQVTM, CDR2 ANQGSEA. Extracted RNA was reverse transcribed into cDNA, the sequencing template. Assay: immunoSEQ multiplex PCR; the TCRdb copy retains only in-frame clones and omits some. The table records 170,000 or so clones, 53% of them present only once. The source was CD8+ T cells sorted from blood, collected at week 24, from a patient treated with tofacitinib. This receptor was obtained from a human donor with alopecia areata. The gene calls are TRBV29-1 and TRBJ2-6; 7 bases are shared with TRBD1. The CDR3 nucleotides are TGCAGCGTTAGCGGACAGGCGCCTAGTGGGGCCAACGTCCTGACTTTC. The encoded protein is CSVSGQAPSGANVLTF.